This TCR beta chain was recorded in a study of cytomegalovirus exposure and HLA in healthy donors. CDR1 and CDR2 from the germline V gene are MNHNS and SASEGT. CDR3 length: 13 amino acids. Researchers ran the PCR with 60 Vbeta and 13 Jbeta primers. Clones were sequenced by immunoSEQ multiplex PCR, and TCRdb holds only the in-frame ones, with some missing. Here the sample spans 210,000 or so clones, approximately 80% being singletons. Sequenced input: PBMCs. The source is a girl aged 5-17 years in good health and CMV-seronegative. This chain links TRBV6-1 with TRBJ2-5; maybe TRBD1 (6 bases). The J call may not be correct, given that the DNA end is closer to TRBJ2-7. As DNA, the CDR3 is TGTGCCTGTGTGGGACAAGGAGGTTACGAGCAGTACTTC. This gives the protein CACVGQGGYEQYF.